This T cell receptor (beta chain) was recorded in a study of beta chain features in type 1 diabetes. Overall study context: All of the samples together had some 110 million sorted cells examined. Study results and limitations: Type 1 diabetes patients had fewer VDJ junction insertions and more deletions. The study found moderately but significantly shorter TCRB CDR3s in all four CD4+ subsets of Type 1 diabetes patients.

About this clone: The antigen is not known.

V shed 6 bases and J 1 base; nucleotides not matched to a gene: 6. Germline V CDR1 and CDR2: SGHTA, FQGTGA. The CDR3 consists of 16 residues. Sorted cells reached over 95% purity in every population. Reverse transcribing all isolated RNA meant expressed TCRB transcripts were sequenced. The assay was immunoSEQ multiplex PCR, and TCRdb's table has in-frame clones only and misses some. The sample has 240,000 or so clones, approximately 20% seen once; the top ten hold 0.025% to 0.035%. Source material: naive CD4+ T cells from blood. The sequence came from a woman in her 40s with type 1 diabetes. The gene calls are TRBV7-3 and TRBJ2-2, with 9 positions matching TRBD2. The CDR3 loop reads CASSLAGAGNTGELFF. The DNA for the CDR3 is TGTGCCAGCAGTTTAGCGGGAGCTGGGAACACCGGGGAGCTGTTTTTT.